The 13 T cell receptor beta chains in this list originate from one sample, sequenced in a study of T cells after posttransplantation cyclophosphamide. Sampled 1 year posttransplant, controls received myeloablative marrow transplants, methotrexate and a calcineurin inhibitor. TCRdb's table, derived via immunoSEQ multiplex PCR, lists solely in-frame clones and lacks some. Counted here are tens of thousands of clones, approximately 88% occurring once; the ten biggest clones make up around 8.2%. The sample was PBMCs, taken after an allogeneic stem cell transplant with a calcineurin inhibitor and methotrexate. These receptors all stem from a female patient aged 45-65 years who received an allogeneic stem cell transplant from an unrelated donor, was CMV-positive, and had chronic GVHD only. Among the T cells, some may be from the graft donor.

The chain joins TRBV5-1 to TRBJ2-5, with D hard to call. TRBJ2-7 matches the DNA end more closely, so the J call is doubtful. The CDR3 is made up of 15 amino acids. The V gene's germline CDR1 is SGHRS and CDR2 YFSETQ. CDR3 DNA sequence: TGCGCCAGCAGCTTGGTCGGGTCACAACTCCACGAGCAGTACTTC. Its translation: CASSLVGSQLHEQYF.

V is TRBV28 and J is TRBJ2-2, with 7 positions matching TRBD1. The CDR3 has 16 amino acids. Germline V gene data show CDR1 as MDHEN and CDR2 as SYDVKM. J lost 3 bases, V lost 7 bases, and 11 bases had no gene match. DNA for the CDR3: TGTGCCAGCATCCCACTGGGACAGCGATACACCGGGGAGCTGTTTTTT. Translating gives CASIPLGQRYTGELFF.

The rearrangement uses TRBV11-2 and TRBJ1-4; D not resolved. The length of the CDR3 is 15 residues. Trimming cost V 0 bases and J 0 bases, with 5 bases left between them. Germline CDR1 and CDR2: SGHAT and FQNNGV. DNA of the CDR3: TGTGCCAGCAGCTTAGATCCTTCAACTAATGAAAAACTGTTTTTT. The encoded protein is CASSLDPSTNEKLFF.

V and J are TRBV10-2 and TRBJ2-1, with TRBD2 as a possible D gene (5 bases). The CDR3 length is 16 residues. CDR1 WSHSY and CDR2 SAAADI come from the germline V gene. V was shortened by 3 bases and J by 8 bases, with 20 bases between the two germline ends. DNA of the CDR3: TGCGCCAGCAGTGATCCGGCGCGGTCAACGAGGGATGAGCAGTTCTTC. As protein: CASSDPARSTRDEQFF.

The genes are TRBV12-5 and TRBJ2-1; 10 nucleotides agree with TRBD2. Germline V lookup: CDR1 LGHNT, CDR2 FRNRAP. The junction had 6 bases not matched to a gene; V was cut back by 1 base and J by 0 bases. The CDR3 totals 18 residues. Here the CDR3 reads CASGLGGLADYSYNEQFF. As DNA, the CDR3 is TGTGCTAGTGGTTTGGGAGGACTAGCGGACTACTCCTACAATGAGCAGTTCTTC.

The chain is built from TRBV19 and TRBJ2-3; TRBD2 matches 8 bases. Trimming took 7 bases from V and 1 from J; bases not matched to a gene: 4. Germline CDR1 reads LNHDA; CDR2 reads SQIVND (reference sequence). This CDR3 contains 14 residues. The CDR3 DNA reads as TGTGCCAGTATTGCGGGAGGTGGCACAGATACGCAGTATTTT. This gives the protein CASIAGGGTDTQYF.

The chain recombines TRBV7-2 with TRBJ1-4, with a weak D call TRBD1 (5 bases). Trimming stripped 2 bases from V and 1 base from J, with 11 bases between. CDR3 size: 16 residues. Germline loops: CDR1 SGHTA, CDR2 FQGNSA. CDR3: CASSLWRGLTNEKLFF. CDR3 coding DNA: TGTGCCAGCAGCTTATGGAGGGGCTTAACTAATGAAAAACTGTTTTTT.

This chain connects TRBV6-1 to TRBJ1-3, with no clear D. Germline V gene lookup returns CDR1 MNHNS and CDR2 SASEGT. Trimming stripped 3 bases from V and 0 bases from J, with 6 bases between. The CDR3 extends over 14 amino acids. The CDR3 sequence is CASSEGSSGNTIYF. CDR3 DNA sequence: TGTGCCAGCAGTGAGGGGAGCTCTGGAAACACCATATATTTT.

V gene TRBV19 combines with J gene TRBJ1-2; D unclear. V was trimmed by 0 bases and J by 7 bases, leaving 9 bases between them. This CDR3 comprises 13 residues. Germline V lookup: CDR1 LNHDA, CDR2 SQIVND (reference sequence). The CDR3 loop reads CASSIELRRGYTF. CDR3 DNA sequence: TGTGCCAGTAGTATAGAACTCCGTCGTGGCTACACCTTC.

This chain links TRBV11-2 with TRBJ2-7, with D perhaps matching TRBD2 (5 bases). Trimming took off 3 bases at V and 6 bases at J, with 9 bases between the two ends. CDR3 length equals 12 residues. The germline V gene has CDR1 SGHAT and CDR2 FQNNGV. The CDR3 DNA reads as TGTGCCAGCAGCTTCGGGGAGAGCGAGCAGTACTTC. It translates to CASSFGESEQYF.

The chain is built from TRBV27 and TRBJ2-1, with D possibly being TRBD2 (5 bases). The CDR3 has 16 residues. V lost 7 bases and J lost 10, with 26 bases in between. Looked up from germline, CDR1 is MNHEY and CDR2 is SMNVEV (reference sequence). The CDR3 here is CASKLTTAPEVGEQFF. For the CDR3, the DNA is TGTGCCAGCAAACTCACCACGGCCCCGGAGGTTGGGGAGCAGTTCTTC.

The CDR3 loop is CASSPQGRGGYTF. The CDR3 region has the DNA TGTGCCAGCAGTCCACAGGGTCGCGGGGGCTACACCTTC. The chain uses TRBV2 and TRBJ1-2, with a possible D match to TRBD1 (6 bases). The CDR3 is 13 residues long. The ends were cut back, 5 bases at V and 8 bases at J, with 15 bases in the middle. Germline V gene sequence: CDR1 SNHLY, CDR2 FYNNEI.

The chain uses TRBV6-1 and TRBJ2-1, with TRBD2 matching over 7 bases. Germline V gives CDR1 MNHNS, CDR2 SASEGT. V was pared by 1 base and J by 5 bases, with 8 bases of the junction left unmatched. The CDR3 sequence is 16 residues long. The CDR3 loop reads CASSEGRDYYNNEQFF. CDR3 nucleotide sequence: TGTGCCAGCAGTGAAGGAAGGGACTACTATAACAATGAGCAGTTCTTC.